The 11 T cell receptor beta chains presented below share a single source sample, sequenced in a study of shared clonotypes between healthy human individuals. Libraries were prepared by immunoSEQ multiplex PCR; TCRdb keeps only in-frame clonotypes and omits some of them. The data show approximately 1,000,000 clones, roughly 80% seen once. The sample comprised memory CD4+ T cells from PBMCs. Subset defined: CD45RA-negative fraction. The receptors come from a man between 18 and 35 years old in good health. Some clones in this sample may be carry-over from other donors' samples.

Comment on this clone: This clone may be a read error of a much larger clone one base away. V is TRBV7-2 and J is TRBJ2-7, with D hard to call. This CDR3 spans 16 amino acids. Germline-derived CDR1 and CDR2 are SGHTA and FQGNSA. The DNA of the CDR3 is TGTGCCAGCAGCTTAATTTCGGGCGGCCCTTTTTACGAGCAGTGCTTC. It translates to CASSLISGGPFYEQCF.

The V gene is TRBV5-1, the J gene TRBJ2-3, with a weak D call TRBD2 (6 bases). Trimming took 4 bases from V and 3 from J, leaving 12 bases between them. The CDR3 contains 14 residues. The germline V gene has CDR1 SGHRS and CDR2 YFSETQ. The CDR3 bases are TGCGCCAGCAGCCTCGGACTACGGACAGATACGCAGTATTTT. Protein: CASSLGLRTDTQYF.

This chain's CDR3 is CASSLYGDGYTF. CDR3 nucleotides: TGTGCCAGCAGTTTATATGGTGATGGCTACACCTTC. The chain employs TRBV28 and TRBJ1-2; D gene uncertain. Germline V gene lookup returns CDR1 MDHEN and CDR2 SYDVKM. The CDR3 sequence is 12 residues long. Trimming took off 1 base at V and 6 bases at J, with 6 bases between the two ends.

This chain joins TRBV5-4 and TRBJ2-5, with 11 bases aligning to TRBD2. The junction had 4 bases not matched to a gene; V was cut back by 4 bases and J by 2 bases. Germline V gives CDR1 SGHNT, CDR2 YYREEE (reference sequence). This CDR3 comprises 15 residues. The CDR3 DNA follows: TGTGCCAGCAGCCCATTAGCGGGAGGGCAAGAGACCCAGTACTTC. Translated, it gives CASSPLAGGQETQYF.

This clone came up many times. V is TRBV7-2 and J is TRBJ2-5; D may be TRBD2 (7 bases). Germline V lookup: CDR1 SGHTA, CDR2 FQGNSA. Trimming took off 5 bases at V and 5 bases at J, with 18 bases between the two ends. The CDR3 runs to 15 residues. CDR3 in DNA: TGTGCCAGCAGCCCGAGGGGGGGGAGCGGCGAGACCCAGTACTTC. Protein product: CASSPRGGSGETQYF.

The rearrangement joins TRBV5-1 to TRBJ1-1, with 8 bases matching TRBD1. V lost 4 bases and J lost 1; bases outside the gene matches: 3. The CDR3 has 14 residues. CDR1 is SGHRS, CDR2 YFSETQ, per germline. The CDR3 loop reads CASSQGAGNTEAFF. In DNA form, the CDR3 reads TGCGCCAGCAGCCAGGGGGCAGGGAACACTGAAGCTTTCTTT.

As regards this clone: Other DNA sequences from this sample encode an identical CDR3 as well. The J gene is TRBJ2-3, the V gene TRBV5-1; 10 positions match TRBD1. The CDR3 loop spans 16 amino acids. V lost 0 bases, J lost 3 bases, and 4 bases stayed unmatched. Germline CDR1 reads SGHRS; CDR2 reads YFSETQ. The CDR3 spells CASSLGDRGSTDTQYF. CDR3 in DNA: TGCGCCAGCAGCTTGGGGGACAGGGGTTCGACAGATACGCAGTATTTT.

Turning to this clone: Other nucleotide sequences from this sample produce the same CDR3. This chain uses TRBV7-3 with TRBJ2-5, with D possibly TRBD1 on 6 matching bases. This CDR3 contains 13 residues. CDR1 and CDR2 from the germline V gene are SGHTA and FQGTGA. Trimming shortened V by 4 bases and J by 5 bases, and 11 bases separated the two germline ends. This CDR3 is CASSSTRGETQYF. The CDR3 DNA reads TGTGCCAGCAGCTCAACTAGGGGGGAGACCCAGTACTTC.

This chain uses TRBV11-2 with TRBJ2-3, with D possibly matching TRBD1 (6 bases). This CDR3 is 13 amino acids long. The ends were cut back, 5 bases at V and 9 bases at J, with 15 bases in the middle. Germline V gene data show CDR1 as SGHAT and CDR2 as FQNNGV. CDR3 loop: CASSQGLAGTQYF. The CDR3 DNA reads TGTGCCAGCAGCCAGGGGTTAGCCGGGACGCAGTATTTT.

The CDR3 region is CASSWQPGQNYEQYF. As DNA, the CDR3 is TGCGCCAGCAGCTGGCAACCGGGACAGAACTACGAGCAGTACTTC. The chain has TRBV5-1 and TRBJ2-7; 7 bases agree with TRBD1. Unmatched junction bases numbered 9, after V lost 3 bases and J lost 3 bases. CDR3 length equals 15 residues. CDR1 and CDR2 from the germline V gene are SGHRS and YFSETQ.

This clone was picked up a small number of times. CDR3 loop: CAWSQGFTEAFF. CDR3 DNA sequence: TGTGCCTGGAGTCAGGGGTTCACTGAAGCTTTCTTT. The chain employs TRBV30 and TRBJ1-1; perhaps TRBD1 as D (6 bases). This CDR3 is 12 amino acids long. CDR1 is GTSNPN and CDR2 is SVGIG in the germline V gene (reference sequence). V gave up 2 bases and J gave up 4 bases, with 8 bases separating them.